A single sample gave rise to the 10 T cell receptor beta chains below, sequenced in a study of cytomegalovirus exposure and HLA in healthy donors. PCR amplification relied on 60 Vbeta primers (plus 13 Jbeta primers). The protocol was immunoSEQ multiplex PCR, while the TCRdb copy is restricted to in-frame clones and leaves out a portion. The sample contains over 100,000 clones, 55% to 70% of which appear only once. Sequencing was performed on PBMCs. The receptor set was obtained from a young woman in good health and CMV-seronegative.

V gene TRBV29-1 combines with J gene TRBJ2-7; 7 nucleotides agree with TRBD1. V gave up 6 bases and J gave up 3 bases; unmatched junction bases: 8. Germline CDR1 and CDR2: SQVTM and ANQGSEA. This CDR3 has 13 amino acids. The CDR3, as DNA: TGCAGCGTGTCCTGGACAGGAAGCTACGAGCAGTACTTC. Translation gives CSVSWTGSYEQYF.

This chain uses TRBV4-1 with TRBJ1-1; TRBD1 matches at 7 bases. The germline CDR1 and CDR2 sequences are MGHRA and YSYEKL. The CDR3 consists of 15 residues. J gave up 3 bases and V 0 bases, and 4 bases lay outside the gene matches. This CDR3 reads CASSQDEGADTEAFF. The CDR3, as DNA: TGCGCCAGCAGCCAAGATGAGGGGGCGGACACTGAAGCTTTCTTT.

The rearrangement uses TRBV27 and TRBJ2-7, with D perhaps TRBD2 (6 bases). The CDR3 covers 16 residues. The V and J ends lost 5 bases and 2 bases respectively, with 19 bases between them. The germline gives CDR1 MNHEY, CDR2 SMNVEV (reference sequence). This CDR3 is CASSPAGFGSTYEQYF. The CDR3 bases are TGTGCCAGCAGTCCCGCGGGGTTTGGGTCAACCTACGAGCAGTACTTC.

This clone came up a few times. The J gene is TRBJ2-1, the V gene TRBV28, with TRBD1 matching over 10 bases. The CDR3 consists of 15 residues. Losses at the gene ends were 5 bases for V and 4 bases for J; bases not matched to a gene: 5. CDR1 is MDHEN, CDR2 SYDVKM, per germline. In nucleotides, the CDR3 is TGTGCCAGCAGTAAACCGGGACAGGGGTACAATGAGCAGTTCTTC. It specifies CASSKPGQGYNEQFF.

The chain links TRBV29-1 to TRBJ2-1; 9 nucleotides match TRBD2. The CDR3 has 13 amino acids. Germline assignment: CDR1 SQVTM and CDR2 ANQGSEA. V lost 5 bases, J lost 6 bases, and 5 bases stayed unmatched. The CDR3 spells CSVLGTSSNEQFF. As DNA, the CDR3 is TGCAGCGTTCTTGGGACTAGCTCCAATGAGCAGTTCTTC.

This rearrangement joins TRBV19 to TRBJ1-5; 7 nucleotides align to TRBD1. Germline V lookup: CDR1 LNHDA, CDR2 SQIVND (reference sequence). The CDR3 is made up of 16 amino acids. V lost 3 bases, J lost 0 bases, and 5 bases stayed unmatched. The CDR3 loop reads CASSIGTVYSNQPQHF. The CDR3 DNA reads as TGTGCCAGTAGTATCGGGACAGTTTATAGCAATCAGCCCCAGCATTTT.

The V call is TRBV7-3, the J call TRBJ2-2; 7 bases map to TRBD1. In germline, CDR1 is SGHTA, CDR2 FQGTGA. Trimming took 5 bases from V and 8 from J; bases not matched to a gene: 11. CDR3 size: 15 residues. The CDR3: CASSPRLSTGGELFF. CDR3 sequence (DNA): TGTGCCAGCAGCCCACGCTTGTCGACAGGGGGGGAGCTGTTTTTT.

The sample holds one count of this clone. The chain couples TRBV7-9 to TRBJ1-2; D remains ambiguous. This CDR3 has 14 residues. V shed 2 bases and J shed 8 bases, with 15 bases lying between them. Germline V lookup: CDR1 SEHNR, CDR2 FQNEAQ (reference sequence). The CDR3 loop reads CASSLRAVIKGYTF. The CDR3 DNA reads TGTGCCAGCAGCTTACGTGCAGTAATAAAGGGCTACACCTTC.

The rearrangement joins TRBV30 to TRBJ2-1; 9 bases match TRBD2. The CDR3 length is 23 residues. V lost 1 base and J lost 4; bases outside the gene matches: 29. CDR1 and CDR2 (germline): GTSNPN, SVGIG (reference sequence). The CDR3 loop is CAWSGSLFYRGSSGKARYNEQFF. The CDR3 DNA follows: TGTGCCTGGAGTGGTTCTCTTTTTTACAGGGGCTCTAGCGGGAAAGCTAGGTACAATGAGCAGTTCTTC.

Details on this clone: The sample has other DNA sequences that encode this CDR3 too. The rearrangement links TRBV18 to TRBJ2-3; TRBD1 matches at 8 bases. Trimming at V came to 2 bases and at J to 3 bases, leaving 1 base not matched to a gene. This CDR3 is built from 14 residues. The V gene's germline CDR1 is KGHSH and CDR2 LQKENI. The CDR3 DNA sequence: TGTGCCAGCTCACCAACAGGGGGGACAGATACGCAGTATTTT. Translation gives CASSPTGGTDTQYF.